The T cell receptor (beta chain) under discussion was sequenced for a study of T-cell memory formation after mild COVID-19. Study information: TCR clusters showed largely donor specificity. Study results and limitations: The pre-infection memory compartment contained some responding clones, suggesting cross-reactive memory joined. Second-wave clones peaking on day 37 lacked confirmed SARS-CoV-2 specificity.

This CDR3 spans 14 amino acids. The junction had 7 bases not matched to a gene; V was cut back by 7 bases and J by 7 bases. UMIs and sample barcodes were carried by the TCR alpha and TCR beta cDNA libraries that 5'RACE produced using constant-segment primers. TCRdb called the 5' RACE reads again in MiXCR, with one record for every CDR3 protein. The sample holds some 190,000 distinct CDR3 sequences; roughly 17% are singletons and the top ten take approximately 2.1%. This clonotype was detected only a few times. Antigen: not known. The chain couples TRBV12-3 or TRBV12-4 to TRBJ1-6; 7 bases match TRBD1. This receptor was identified in an adult woman who had mild COVID-19 (a few samples of this study predate the infection). Cell type and time point are not known. The specimen was PBMCs or a T cell subset sorted from them (not recorded which). In nucleotides, the CDR3 is TGTGCCAGCACCCAAGGGACAGTGAATTCACCCCTCCACTTT. Encoded protein: CASTQGTVNSPLHF.